Shown below are 10 T cell receptor beta chains from a single sample sequenced in a study of blood T cell repertoires in COVID-19. The data were produced by immunoSEQ multiplex PCR, yet TCRdb's version contains in-frame clones alone and is incomplete. The sample yields 98,000 or so clones, 75% to 95% seen once. Input material: peripheral blood. The origin of the receptors is a human donor in a cohort sampled during active COVID-19.

This clone was picked up one time. The chain joins TRBV19 to TRBJ2-1; D unclear. The V end was cut by 1 base, the J end by 1 base, with 11 bases between. The CDR3 runs to 16 residues. Per germline, CDR1 LNHDA and CDR2 SQIVND (reference sequence). The CDR3: CASSIGGSRSYNEQFF. The DNA of the CDR3 is TGTGCCAGTAGTATAGGAGGCTCCCGATCCTACAATGAGCAGTTCTTC.

This chain joins TRBV5-1 and TRBJ2-4, with D possibly matching TRBD2 (6 bases). Per germline, CDR1 SGHRS and CDR2 YFSETQ. V shed 2 bases and J shed 8 bases, with 14 bases lying between them. This CDR3 spans 14 amino acids. The CDR3 bases are TGCGCCAGCAGCTTAGGAGGGGTGAGAGACATTCAGTACTTC. Translated: CASSLGGVRDIQYF. The whole variable domain, filled in from reference TRBV5-1 and TRBJ2-4, reads KAGVTQTPRYLIKTRGQQVTLSCSPISGHRSVSWYQQTPGQGLQFLFEYFSETQRNKGNFPGRFSGRQFSNSRSEMNVSTLELGDSALYLCASSLGGVRDIQYFGAGTRLSVL.

The chain couples TRBV4-1 to TRBJ2-5; TRBD1 aligns across 11 bases. Unmatched junction bases numbered 4, after V lost 1 base and J lost 3 bases. Looked up from germline, CDR1 is MGHRA and CDR2 is YSYEKL. The CDR3 length is 16 residues. CDR3 sequence reads: CASSQADRGLEETQYF. The CDR3, as DNA: TGCGCCAGCAGCCAAGCGGACAGGGGGCTGGAAGAGACCCAGTACTTC.

The chain joins TRBV24-1 to TRBJ1-4; unclear D gene. This CDR3 comprises 13 residues. Between the trimmed V and J ends, which lost 5 bases and 8 bases, there was a span of 11 bases. Germline CDR1 and CDR2: KGHDR and SFDVKD. The DNA of the CDR3 is TGTGCCACCAGTGGCGGTGCTGGCGAAAAACTGTTTTTT. Its translation: CATSGGAGEKLFF.

The rearrangement joins TRBV9 to TRBJ2-7, with TRBD1 identical over 11 bases. Germline V gives CDR1 SGDLS, CDR2 YYNGEE. The CDR3 spans 14 residues. J was trimmed by 6 bases and V by 7 bases; bases with no gene match: 9. The CDR3 coding sequence is TGTGCCAGCGGGATTCGGGACAGGGGGTCCGAGCAGTACTTC. Amino acids: CASGIRDRGSEQYF. The whole variable domain, remainder taken from reference TRBV9 and TRBJ2-7, is DSGVTQTPKHLITATGQRVTLRCSPRSGDLSVYWYQQSLDQGLQFLIQYYNGEERAKGNILERFSAQQFPDLHSELNLSSLELGDSALYFCASGIRDRGSEQYFGPGTRLTVT.

The gene calls are TRBV15 and TRBJ2-7; 7 bases map to TRBD1. V was pared by 4 bases and J by 3 bases, with 9 bases of the junction left unmatched. Germline lookup yields CDR1 LNHNV and CDR2 YYDKDF (reference sequence). The CDR3 is 15 residues long. This chain's CDR3 is CATSTSTGEYYEQYF. The DNA for the CDR3 is TGTGCCACCAGCACATCAACAGGGGAATACTACGAGCAGTACTTC. Drawing the rest from reference TRBV15 and TRBJ2-7, the complete variable domain is DAMVIQNPRYQVTQFGKPVTLSCSQTLNHNVMYWYQQKSSQAPKLLFHYYDKDFNNEADTPDNFQSRRPNTSFCFLDIRSPGLGDTAMYLCATSTSTGEYYEQYFGPGTRLTVT.

In its sample, this clone was seen a few times. The chain is built from TRBV28 and TRBJ1-5; D is unclear. V was shortened by 6 bases and J by 9 bases, with 12 bases between the two germline ends. The CDR3 covers 12 residues. Per the germline V gene, CDR1 is MDHEN and CDR2 is SYDVKM. This CDR3 reads CASRFETRPQHF. The DNA for the CDR3 is TGTGCCAGCAGGTTTGAAACACGGCCCCAGCATTTT.

About this clone itself: At one of its ends the junction is not consistent with the germline gene, which may arise from a read error. V usage is TRBV27 and J usage is TRBJ2-7; D perhaps matches TRBD2 (6 bases). The germline gives CDR1 MNHEY, CDR2 SMNVEV (reference sequence). This CDR3 is 16 amino acids long. This CDR3 reads CASSLNPDYPSSEQYF. Written as DNA, the CDR3 is TGTGCCAGCAGTCTAAACCCGGACTACCCCTCCTCCGAGCAGTACTTC.

The chain has TRBV2 and TRBJ2-2; TRBD2 agrees at 14 bases. Unmatched junction bases numbered 2, after V lost 3 bases and J lost 5 bases. Germline V gene sequence: CDR1 SNHLY, CDR2 FYNNEI. CDR3 size: 16 residues. CDR3 loop: CASSEGLAGVTGELFF. CDR3 sequence (DNA): TGTGCCAGCAGTGAGGGACTAGCGGGAGTTACCGGGGAGCTGTTTTTT.

The chain combines TRBV28 with TRBJ2-4; D is possibly TRBD1 (5 bases). The germline V gene encodes CDR1 MDHEN and CDR2 SYDVKM. The CDR3 runs to 14 residues. Trimming cost V 4 bases and J 8 bases, with 15 bases left between them. The CDR3 is CASSWQGGMDIQYF. DNA of the CDR3: TGTGCCAGCAGTTGGCAGGGCGGAATGGACATTCAGTACTTC.